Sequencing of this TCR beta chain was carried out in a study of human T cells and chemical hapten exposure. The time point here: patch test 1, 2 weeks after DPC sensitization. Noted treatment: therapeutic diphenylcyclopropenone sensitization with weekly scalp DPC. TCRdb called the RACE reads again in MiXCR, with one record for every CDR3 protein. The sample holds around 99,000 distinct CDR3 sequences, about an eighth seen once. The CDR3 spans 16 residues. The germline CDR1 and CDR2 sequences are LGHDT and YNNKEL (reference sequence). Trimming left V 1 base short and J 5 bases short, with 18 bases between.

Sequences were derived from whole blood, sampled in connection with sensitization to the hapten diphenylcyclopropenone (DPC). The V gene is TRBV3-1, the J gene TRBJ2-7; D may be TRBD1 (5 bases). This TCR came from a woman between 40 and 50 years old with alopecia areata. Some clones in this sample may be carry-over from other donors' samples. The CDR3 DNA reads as TGTGCCAGCAGCCAAGGGGGCTTTCGGATTTACAACGAGCAGTACTTC. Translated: CASSQGGFRIYNEQYF.